One and the same sample provided the 6 T cell receptor beta chains below, sequenced in a study of cytomegalovirus exposure and HLA in healthy donors. Primers included in the PCR were 60 Vbeta and 13 Jbeta primers. This table comes from immunoSEQ multiplex PCR, and its TCRdb copy is limited to in-frame clones, with some not included. The data show about 110,000 clones, with roughly 82% seen just once and 5% to 7% held by the top ten. Sequencing was carried out using PBMCs. These TCRs come from a woman between 50 and 59 years old in good health and CMV-seropositive.

This sequence joins TRBV7-9 and TRBJ1-5; 7 bases map to TRBD1. Trimming at V came to 5 bases and at J to 4 bases, leaving 11 bases not matched to a gene. This CDR3 region has 16 residues. Germline-derived CDR1 and CDR2 are SEHNR and FQNEAQ (reference sequence). The CDR3 bases are TGTGCCAGCAGCGCAAACTTTGGGACAGTGAATCAGCCCCAGCATTTT. It is translated as CASSANFGTVNQPQHF.

The V call is TRBV5-1, the J call TRBJ1-3; no reliable D call. CDR1 and CDR2 from the germline V gene are SGHRS and YFSETQ. The V end lost 5 bases, the J end lost 0 bases, and 12 bases lay between the germline ends. This CDR3 comprises 15 residues. The CDR3 spells CASRAQISSGNTIYF. CDR3 DNA sequence: TGCGCCAGCAGGGCACAGATAAGCTCTGGAAACACCATATATTTT.

The CDR3: CSARTYYEQYF. Here the CDR3 DNA reads TGCAGTGCTAGAACCTACTACGAGCAGTACTTC. This sequence joins TRBV20-1 and TRBJ2-7; D is unresolved. Between the trimmed V and J ends, which lost 2 bases and 3 bases, there was a span of 5 bases. The CDR3 has 11 amino acids. The germline CDR1 and CDR2 sequences are DFQATT and SNEGSKA (reference sequence).

The chain uses TRBV27 and TRBJ1-5, with D unresolved. Trimming took off 2 bases at V and 5 bases at J, with 10 bases between the two ends. The CDR3 sequence is 14 residues long. From germline, CDR1 is MNHEY and CDR2 SMNVEV (reference sequence). CDR3: CASSLSHFYQPQHF. The CDR3 region has the DNA TGTGCCAGCAGTTTAAGCCACTTTTATCAGCCCCAGCATTTT.

The chain joins TRBV5-1 to TRBJ2-7, with D perhaps matching TRBD1 (6 bases). This CDR3 region has 12 residues. Between the trimmed V and J ends, which lost 4 bases and 7 bases, there was a span of 12 bases. The V gene's germline CDR1 is SGHRS and CDR2 YFSETQ. The CDR3 sequence is CASSVTGKEQYF. The DNA for the CDR3 is TGCGCCAGCAGCGTAACAGGGAAAGAGCAGTACTTC.

V gene TRBV7-2 combines with J gene TRBJ1-5; possibly TRBD1 for D (6 bases). The germline V gene has CDR1 SGHTA and CDR2 FQGNSA. The V end was cut by 6 bases, the J end by 1 base, with 13 bases between. CDR3 length: 15 residues. CDR3 loop: CASRWAGGSNQPQHF. CDR3 bases: TGTGCCAGCAGGTGGGCGGGGGGCAGCAATCAGCCCCAGCATTTT.